These 18 T cell receptor beta chains originate from one sample sequenced in a study of cytomegalovirus exposure and HLA in healthy donors. 60 Vbeta and 13 Jbeta primers were used in PCR. Sequenced by immunoSEQ multiplex PCR; TCRdb stores in-frame clones only, minus some. The repertoire table contains 80,000 to 100,000 clones. Input material: PBMCs. These receptors all stem from a man aged 50-60 years in good health and CMV-seronegative.

The chain links TRBV2 to TRBJ2-5; TRBD1 is a possible D gene (6 bases). The CDR3 extends over 14 amino acids. CDR1 SNHLY and CDR2 FYNNEI come from the germline V gene. Trimming left V 10 bases short and J 4 bases short, with 19 bases between. The CDR3 protein is CATGRDGGGETQYF. In nucleotides, the CDR3 is TGTGCCACCGGACGGGATGGGGGCGGAGAGACCCAGTACTTC.

CDR3 loop: CASSLRSGGIGETQYF. The CDR3, as DNA: TGTGCCAGCAGCTTAAGATCAGGGGGCATCGGGGAGACCCAGTACTTC. This rearrangement joins TRBV13 to TRBJ2-5, with TRBD1 matching 8 bases. This CDR3 has 16 residues. Per germline, CDR1 PRHDT and CDR2 FYEKMQ (reference sequence). With 2 bases clipped from V and 5 bases from J, the junction kept 10 bases outside the gene matches.

The V gene is TRBV27, the J gene TRBJ2-5; 9 bases agree with TRBD2. Unmatched junction bases numbered 9, after V lost 2 bases and J lost 5 bases. The CDR3 sequence is 16 residues long. Germline-derived CDR1 and CDR2 are MNHEY and SMNVEV (reference sequence). The CDR3 is CASSLSGGGAVETQYF. CDR3 in DNA: TGTGCCAGCAGTTTAAGTGGCGGGGGGGCCGTGGAGACCCAGTACTTC.

The rearrangement joins TRBV28 to TRBJ2-7, with D perhaps TRBD2 (6 bases). This CDR3 is 15 amino acids long. The germline V gene encodes CDR1 MDHEN and CDR2 SYDVKM. V lost 9 bases to trimming and J lost 7 bases, with 25 bases between them. The CDR3 DNA is TGTGCCAGTTCCTCTCCCGCGCTGGGGGGAAAAGAGCAGTACTTC. It codes for CASSSPALGGKEQYF.

The chain is built from TRBV15 and TRBJ1-2; tentative D call: TRBD1 (5 bases). This CDR3 has 15 amino acids. Germline assignment: CDR1 LNHNV and CDR2 YYDKDF (reference sequence). Trimming left V 0 bases short and J 8 bases short, with 16 bases between. The CDR3 nucleotides read TGTGCCACCAGCAGAGATCGTGCAGGGTTCGGGGGCTACACCTTC. Translating gives CATSRDRAGFGGYTF.

V gene TRBV4-2 combines with J gene TRBJ1-1; D gene unclear. Germline V gene lookup returns CDR1 LGHNA and CDR2 YNFKEQ. The CDR3 runs to 15 residues. Trimming took off 3 bases at V and 5 bases at J, with 16 bases between the two ends. CDR3 sequence: CASSQGSGDVTEAFF. The DNA of the CDR3 is TGTGCCAGCAGCCAGGGGAGCGGGGATGTAACTGAAGCTTTCTTT.

The chain has TRBV11-3 and TRBJ2-7; the D is unclear. V lost 1 base to trimming and J lost 3 bases, with 10 bases between them. The CDR3 length is 14 residues. Germline loops: CDR1 SGHNT, CDR2 YENEEA. The CDR3 protein is CASSLGAGIYEQYF. Here the CDR3 DNA reads TGTGCCAGCAGCTTAGGGGCCGGAATCTACGAGCAGTACTTC.

In the case of this clone: Within the sample, other DNA sequences also encode this same CDR3. This chain's CDR3 is CASSLVAGGTYEQYF. The CDR3 region has the DNA TGTGCCAGCAGCTTAGTGGCAGGGGGAACCTACGAGCAGTACTTC. V is TRBV7-2 and J is TRBJ2-7, with 7 nucleotides matching TRBD1. This CDR3 contains 15 residues. The V and J ends lost 1 base and 2 bases, in that order; junction bases with no gene match: 5. Germline V gives CDR1 SGHTA, CDR2 FQGNSA.

The chain is built from TRBV9 and TRBJ1-1; 11 nucleotides line up with TRBD1. Germline assignment: CDR1 SGDLS and CDR2 YYNGEE. V shed 0 bases, J shed 7 bases, and the junction held 11 bases outside the gene matches. This CDR3 has 17 residues. The DNA of the CDR3 is TGTGCCAGCAGCGTAGGGGCTGCAGGACAGGGGGCTGGTGAAGCTTTCTTT. Translating gives CASSVGAAGQGAGEAFF.

The chain recombines TRBV19 with TRBJ1-6, with TRBD1 matching over 7 bases. Germline V gene lookup returns CDR1 LNHDA and CDR2 SQIVND (reference sequence). The ends lost 4 bases at V and 7 bases at J; junction bases unmatched: 10. The CDR3 consists of 16 residues. This chain's CDR3 is CASSTKGAARNSPLHF. The CDR3 DNA reads as TGTGCCAGTAGTACAAAGGGGGCGGCTCGGAATTCACCCCTCCACTTT. The entire variable domain, with the rest obtained from reference TRBV19 and TRBJ1-6, is as follows: DGGITQSPKYLFRKEGQNVTLSCEQNLNHDAMYWYRQDPGQGLRLIYYSQIVNDFQKGDIAEGYSVSREKKESFPLTVTSAQKNPTAFYLCASSTKGAARNSPLHFGNGTRLTVT.

This chain connects TRBV18 to TRBJ2-7; 13 bases align to TRBD2. After removal of 3 bases from V and 3 bases from J, the junction contained 5 bases not matched to a gene. The germline CDR1 and CDR2 sequences are KGHSH and LQKENI. The CDR3 consists of 16 residues. The CDR3 sequence: CASSPPTSGGLYEQYF. The CDR3 region has the DNA TGTGCCAGCTCACCCCCGACTAGCGGGGGGCTCTACGAGCAGTACTTC.

The chain links TRBV5-1 to TRBJ1-2, with D tentatively TRBD1 (6 bases). This CDR3 has 15 amino acids. Germline V gene sequence: CDR1 SGHRS, CDR2 YFSETQ. Trimming took off 0 bases at V and 3 bases at J, with 12 bases between the two ends. The CDR3, as DNA: TGCGCCAGCAGCTTGGGGGGGCAGGGTGACTATGGCTACACCTTC. Translated: CASSLGGQGDYGYTF.

The chain has TRBV7-9 and TRBJ2-1, with unresolved D. CDR3 length: 15 residues. The V end lost 2 bases, the J end lost 5 bases, and 13 bases lay between the germline ends. Germline V gene sequence: CDR1 SEHNR, CDR2 FQNEAQ (reference sequence). DNA for the CDR3: TGTGCCAGCAGCTTAACACCAAACCGAAACAATGAGCAGTTCTTC. This gives the protein CASSLTPNRNNEQFF.

The rearrangement links TRBV4-1 to TRBJ2-3, with D perhaps TRBD2 (5 bases). Trimming cost V 0 bases and J 4 bases, with 14 bases left between them. Germline CDR1 is MGHRA and CDR2 is YSYEKL. This CDR3 comprises 16 residues. CDR3 in DNA: TGCGCCAGCAGCCAAGATACCGGGATGGACGCAGATACGCAGTATTTT. This gives the protein CASSQDTGMDADTQYF.

The V call is TRBV18, the J call TRBJ2-2; D is possibly TRBD1 (6 bases). The germline CDR1 and CDR2 sequences are KGHSH and LQKENI. The CDR3 contains 14 residues. V lost 6 bases and J 1 base, leaving 9 bases between the germline ends. The CDR3 sequence is CASSTGENTGELFF. The CDR3 bases are TGTGCCAGCTCGACAGGAGAGAACACCGGGGAGCTGTTTTTT.

This chain uses TRBV7-9 with TRBJ2-7; TRBD2 might be the D (6 bases). The germline gives CDR1 SEHNR, CDR2 FQNEAQ (reference sequence). The CDR3 consists of 12 residues. Trimming removed 5 bases from V and 6 bases from J, with 11 bases in between. The CDR3: CASSTGGVEQYF. CDR3 nucleotides: TGTGCCAGCAGCACCGGAGGGGTCGAGCAGTACTTC.

The chain links TRBV9 to TRBJ1-2, with D uncertain. Trimming left V 0 bases short and J 8 bases short, with 11 bases between. CDR3 length: 13 amino acids. Germline V gives CDR1 SGDLS, CDR2 YYNGEE. The CDR3, as DNA: TGTGCCAGCAGCGTAGGGCAAAGCAGGGGCTACACCTTC. This sequence encodes CASSVGQSRGYTF.

The rearrangement uses TRBV7-3 and TRBJ1-5, with D unclear. CDR1 and CDR2 from the germline V gene are SGHTA and FQGTGA. V was clipped by 3 bases and J by 5 bases, with 8 bases between them. The CDR3 runs to 13 residues. CDR3 in DNA: TGTGCCAGCAGCTTGGGCCGTGATCAGCCCCAGCATTTT. This gives the protein CASSLGRDQPQHF. The variable domain in full, with the rest retrieved from reference TRBV7-3 and TRBJ1-5, is GAGVSQTPSNKVTEKGKYVELRCDPISGHTALYWYRQSLGQGPEFLIYFQGTGAADDSGLPNDRFFAVRPEGSVSTLKIQRTERGDSAVYLCASSLGRDQPQHFGDGTRLSIL.